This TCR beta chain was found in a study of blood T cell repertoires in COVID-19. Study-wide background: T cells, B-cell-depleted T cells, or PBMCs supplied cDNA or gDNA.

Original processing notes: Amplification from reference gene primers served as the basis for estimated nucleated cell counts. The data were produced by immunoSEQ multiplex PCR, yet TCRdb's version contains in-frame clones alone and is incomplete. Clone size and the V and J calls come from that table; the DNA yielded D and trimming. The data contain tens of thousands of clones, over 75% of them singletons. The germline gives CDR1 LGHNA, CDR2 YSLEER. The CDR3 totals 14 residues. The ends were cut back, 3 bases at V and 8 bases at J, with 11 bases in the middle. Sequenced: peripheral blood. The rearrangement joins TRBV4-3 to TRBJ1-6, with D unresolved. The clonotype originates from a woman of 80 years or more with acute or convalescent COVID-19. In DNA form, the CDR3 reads TGCGCCAGCAGCCAGGTTTACAGAGATTCACCCCTCCACTTT. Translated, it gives CASSQVYRDSPLHF.